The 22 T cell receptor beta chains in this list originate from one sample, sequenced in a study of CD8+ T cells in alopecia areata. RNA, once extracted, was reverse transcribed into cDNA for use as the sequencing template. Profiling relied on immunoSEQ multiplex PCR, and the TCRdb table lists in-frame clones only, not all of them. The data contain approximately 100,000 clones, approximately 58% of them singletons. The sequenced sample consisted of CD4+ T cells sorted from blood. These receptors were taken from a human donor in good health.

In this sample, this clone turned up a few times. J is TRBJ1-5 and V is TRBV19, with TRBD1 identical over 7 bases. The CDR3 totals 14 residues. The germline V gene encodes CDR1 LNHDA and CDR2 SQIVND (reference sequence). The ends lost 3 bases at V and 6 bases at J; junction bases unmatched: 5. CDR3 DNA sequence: TGTGCCAGTAGTATCACAGGGACAGCTCAGCCCCAGCATTTT. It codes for CASSITGTAQPQHF.

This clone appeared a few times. CDR3 region: CSVPEGASTDTQYF. CDR3 in DNA: TGCAGCGTGCCCGAGGGGGCTAGCACAGATACGCAGTATTTT. The V call is TRBV29-1, the J call TRBJ2-3; TRBD1 matches 7 bases. The CDR3 covers 14 residues. V gave up 6 bases and J gave up 0 bases; unmatched junction bases: 6. The germline V gene has CDR1 SQVTM and CDR2 ANQGSEA.

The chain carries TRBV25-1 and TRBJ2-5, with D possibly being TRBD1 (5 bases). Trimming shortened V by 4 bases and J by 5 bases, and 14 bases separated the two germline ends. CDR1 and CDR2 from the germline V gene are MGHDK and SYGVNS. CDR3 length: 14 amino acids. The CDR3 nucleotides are TGTGCCAGCAGTGTAATGGGGCACGCGGAGACCCAGTACTTC. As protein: CASSVMGHAETQYF.

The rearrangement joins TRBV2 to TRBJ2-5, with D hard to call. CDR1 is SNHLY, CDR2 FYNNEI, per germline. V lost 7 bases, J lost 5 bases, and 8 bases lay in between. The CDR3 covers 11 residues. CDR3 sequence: CASTAPETQYF. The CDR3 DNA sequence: TGTGCCAGCACCGCCCCGGAGACCCAGTACTTC.

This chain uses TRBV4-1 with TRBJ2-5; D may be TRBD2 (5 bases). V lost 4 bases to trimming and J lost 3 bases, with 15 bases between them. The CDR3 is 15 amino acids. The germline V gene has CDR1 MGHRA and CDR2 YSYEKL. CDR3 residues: CASSLPLLGEETQYF. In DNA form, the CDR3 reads TGCGCCAGCAGCCTTCCCCTCCTCGGGGAAGAGACCCAGTACTTC.

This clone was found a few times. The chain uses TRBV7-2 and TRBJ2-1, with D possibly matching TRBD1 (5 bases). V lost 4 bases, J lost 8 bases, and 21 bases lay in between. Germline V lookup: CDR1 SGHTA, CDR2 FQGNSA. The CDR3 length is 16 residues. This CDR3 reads CASSWAVGLQVHEQFF. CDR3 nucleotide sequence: TGTGCCAGCAGCTGGGCGGTGGGGCTCCAAGTCCATGAGCAGTTCTTC.

CDR3 coding DNA: TGTGCCTGGAGTGTAAACGGGGAGACCCAGTACTTC. The encoded protein is CAWSVNGETQYF. This sequence joins TRBV30 and TRBJ2-5; D gene uncertain. The V and J ends lost 0 bases and 5 bases respectively, with 7 bases between them. This CDR3 is built from 12 residues. Germline V gene data show CDR1 as GTSNPN and CDR2 as SVGIG (reference sequence).

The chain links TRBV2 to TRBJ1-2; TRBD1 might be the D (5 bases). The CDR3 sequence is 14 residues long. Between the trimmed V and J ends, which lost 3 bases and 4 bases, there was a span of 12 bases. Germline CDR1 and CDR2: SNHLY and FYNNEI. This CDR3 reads CASSDTTASYGYTF. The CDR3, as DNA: TGTGCCAGCAGTGATACGACAGCTTCCTATGGCTACACCTTC.

CDR3 sequence: CASSVSSLGEQYF. The CDR3 DNA reads as TGTGCCAGCAGCGTTTCTAGCCTGGGCGAGCAGTACTTC. The rearrangement joins TRBV9 to TRBJ2-7, with D tentatively TRBD2 (5 bases). Germline CDR1 reads SGDLS; CDR2 reads YYNGEE. This CDR3 is 13 amino acids long. Trimming left V 2 bases short and J 6 bases short, with 12 bases between. Drawing the rest from reference TRBV9 and TRBJ2-7, the complete variable domain is DSGVTQTPKHLITATGQRVTLRCSPRSGDLSVYWYQQSLDQGLQFLIQYYNGEERAKGNILERFSAQQFPDLHSELNLSSLELGDSALYFCASSVSSLGEQYFGPGTRLTVT.

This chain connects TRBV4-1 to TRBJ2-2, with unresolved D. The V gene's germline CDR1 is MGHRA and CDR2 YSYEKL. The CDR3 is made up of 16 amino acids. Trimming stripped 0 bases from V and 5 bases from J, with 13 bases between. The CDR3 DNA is TGCGCCAGCAGCCAAGATCGTCTTGGACGGACCGGGGAGCTGTTTTTT. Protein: CASSQDRLGRTGELFF.

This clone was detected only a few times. In DNA form, the CDR3 reads TGCGCCAGCAGCATACTAGCGGGGGGGCCGGGCCGGGAGCTGTTTTTT. This translates into CASSILAGGPGRELFF. This chain joins TRBV4-1 and TRBJ2-2; 13 nucleotides line up with TRBD2. Germline loops: CDR1 MGHRA, CDR2 YSYEKL. Losses at the gene ends were 5 bases for V and 9 bases for J; bases not matched to a gene: 9. This CDR3 has 16 amino acids.

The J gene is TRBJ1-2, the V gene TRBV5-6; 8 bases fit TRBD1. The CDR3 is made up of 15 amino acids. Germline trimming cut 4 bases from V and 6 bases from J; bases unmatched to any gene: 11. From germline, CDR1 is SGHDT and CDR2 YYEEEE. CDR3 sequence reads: CASSTTGVAVDGYTF. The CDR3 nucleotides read TGTGCCAGCAGCACGACAGGGGTCGCTGTTGATGGCTACACCTTC.

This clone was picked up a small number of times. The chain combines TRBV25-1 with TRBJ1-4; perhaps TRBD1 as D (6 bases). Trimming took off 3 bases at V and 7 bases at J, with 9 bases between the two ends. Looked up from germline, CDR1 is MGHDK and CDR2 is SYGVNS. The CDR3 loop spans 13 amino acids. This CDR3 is CASSEGAREKLFF. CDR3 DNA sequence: TGTGCCAGCAGTGAGGGGGCTCGTGAAAAACTGTTTTTT.

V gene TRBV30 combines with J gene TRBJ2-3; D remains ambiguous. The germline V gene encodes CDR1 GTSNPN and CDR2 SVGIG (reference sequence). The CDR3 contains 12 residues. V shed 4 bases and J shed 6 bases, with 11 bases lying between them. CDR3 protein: CAWNPMGDTQYF. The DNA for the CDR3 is TGTGCCTGGAACCCTATGGGGGATACGCAGTATTTT.

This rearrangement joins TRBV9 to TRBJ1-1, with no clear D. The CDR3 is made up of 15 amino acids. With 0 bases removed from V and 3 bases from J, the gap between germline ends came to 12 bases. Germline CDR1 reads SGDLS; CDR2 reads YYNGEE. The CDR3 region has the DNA TGTGCCAGCAGCGTAGGGTATGCGGGATACACTGAAGCTTTCTTT. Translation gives CASSVGYAGYTEAFF.

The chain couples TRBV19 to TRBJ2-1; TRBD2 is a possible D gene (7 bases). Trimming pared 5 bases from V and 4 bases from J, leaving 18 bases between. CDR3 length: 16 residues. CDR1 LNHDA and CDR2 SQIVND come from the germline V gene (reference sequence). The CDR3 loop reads CASSPGGRVSYNEQFF. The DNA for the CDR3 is TGTGCCAGTAGTCCGGGGGGCAGGGTTTCTTACAATGAGCAGTTCTTC.

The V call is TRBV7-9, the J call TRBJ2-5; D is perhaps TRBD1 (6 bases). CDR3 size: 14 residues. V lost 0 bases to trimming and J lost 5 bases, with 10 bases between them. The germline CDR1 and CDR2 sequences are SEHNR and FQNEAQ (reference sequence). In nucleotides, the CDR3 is TGTGCCAGCAGCTTAGCGTCCAGGGGTGAGACCCAGTACTTC. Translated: CASSLASRGETQYF.

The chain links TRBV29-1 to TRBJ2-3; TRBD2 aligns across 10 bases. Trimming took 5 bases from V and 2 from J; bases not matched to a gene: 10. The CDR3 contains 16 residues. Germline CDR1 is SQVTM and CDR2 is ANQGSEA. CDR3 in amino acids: CSVKSGGEWNTDTQYF. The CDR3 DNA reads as TGCAGCGTTAAGAGCGGGGGGGAATGGAACACAGATACGCAGTATTTT.

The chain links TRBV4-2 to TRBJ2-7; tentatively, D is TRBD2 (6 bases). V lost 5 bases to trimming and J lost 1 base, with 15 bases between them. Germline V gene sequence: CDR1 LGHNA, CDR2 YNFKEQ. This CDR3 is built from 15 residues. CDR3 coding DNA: TGTGCCAGCAGCGCAGACGGGGGTGGGTCCTACGAGCAGTACTTC. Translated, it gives CASSADGGGSYEQYF.

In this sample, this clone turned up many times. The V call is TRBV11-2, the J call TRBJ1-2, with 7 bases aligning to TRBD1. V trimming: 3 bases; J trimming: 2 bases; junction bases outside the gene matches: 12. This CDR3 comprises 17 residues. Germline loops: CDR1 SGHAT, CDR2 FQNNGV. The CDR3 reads CASSFGYVTGPNYGYTF. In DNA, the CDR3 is TGTGCCAGCAGCTTTGGATACGTGACAGGGCCCAACTATGGCTACACCTTC. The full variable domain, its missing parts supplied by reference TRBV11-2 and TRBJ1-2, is EAGVAQSPRYKIIEKRQSVAFWCNPISGHATLYWYQQILGQGPKLLIQFQNNGVVDDSQLPKDRFSAERLKGVDSTLKIQPAKLEDSAVYLCASSFGYVTGPNYGYTFGSGTRLTVV.

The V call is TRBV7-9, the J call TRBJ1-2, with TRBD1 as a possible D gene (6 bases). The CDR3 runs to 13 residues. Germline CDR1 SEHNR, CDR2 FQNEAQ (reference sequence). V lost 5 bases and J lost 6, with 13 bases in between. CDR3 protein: CASSAQGDNGYTF. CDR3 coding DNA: TGTGCCAGCAGCGCACAGGGTGACAATGGCTACACCTTC.

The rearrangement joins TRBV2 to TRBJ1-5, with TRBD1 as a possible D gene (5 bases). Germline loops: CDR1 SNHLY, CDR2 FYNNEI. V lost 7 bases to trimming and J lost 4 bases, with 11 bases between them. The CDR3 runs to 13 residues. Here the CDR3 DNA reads TGTGCCAGCACTCTGACAGTGAATCAGCCCCAGCATTTT. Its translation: CASTLTVNQPQHF.